These T cell receptor beta chains were read from a single sample in a study of identical twins. TCRdb ran MiXCR on the 5' RACE reads and lists one entry per CDR3 protein. The sample carries around 490,000 distinct CDR3 sequences, 20% to 25% recorded once. These data were also reused for a study on yellow fever vaccine responses in identical twins.

The sequenced sample was CD4+ T cells sorted from blood. The origin of the receptors is a woman aged 18-29 years in good health. Each CDR3 is given without its conserved first and last residue. Fields, in order: clone size, D gene, V gene, CDR3 protein. D genes are given only for firm matches. Not every row has a clone size; where given, it reads once, few, many or a size class.

size: few; D: TRBD2; V: TRBV15; CDR3: ATSRDGSGGYEQY
size: few; D: .; V: TRBV5-1; CDR3: ASSSPLGGDIQY
size: .; D: .; V: TRBV27; CDR3: ASSLARGNTGELF
size: few; D: .; V: TRBV12-3/TRBV12-4; CDR3: ASIDQHPSTDTQY
size: few; D: TRBD1; V: TRBV20-1; CDR3: SAREGQTSNQPQH
size: .; D: .; V: TRBV7-8; CDR3: ASSSPGPGSDTQY
size: few; D: .; V: TRBV11-2; CDR3: ASSKVGSLTGELF
size: .; D: .; V: TRBV5-1; CDR3: ASRVSDQETQY
size: few; D: .; V: TRBV11-2; CDR3: ASSLRRAAKNIQY
size: few; D: .; V: TRBV10-3; CDR3: ATANRDSGEAF
size: few; D: .; V: TRBV5-1; CDR3: ASGPGTSTDTQY
size: .; D: .; V: TRBV9; CDR3: ASSVSIQSSYNEQF
size: few; D: TRBD2; V: TRBV10-3; CDR3: AIKGGGPPPTDTQY
size: few; D: TRBD2; V: TRBV20-1; CDR3: SASTGGGPIGELF
size: .; D: TRBD1; V: TRBV20-1; CDR3: SALDRANSPLH
size: .; D: .; V: TRBV2; CDR3: ASRGGKVSNTGELF
size: few; D: .; V: TRBV3-1; CDR3: ASSQAAAKNIQY
size: .; D: .; V: TRBV20-1; CDR3: SARSPGRGDTQY
size: .; D: TRBD2; V: TRBV6-2/TRBV6-3; CDR3: ASMSSGSSYEQY
size: .; D: .; V: TRBV2; CDR3: ASSVLGGETQY
size: .; D: .; V: TRBV20-1; CDR3: SASTAYEQY
size: few; D: .; V: TRBV7-3; CDR3: ASSLLFGGNAGGELF
size: .; D: .; V: TRBV11-1; CDR3: ASSLDTRRGAPRHSYNEQF
size: few; D: TRBD2; V: TRBV12-3/TRBV12-4; CDR3: ASSSRLAGYNEQF
size: .; D: TRBD2; V: TRBV3-1; CDR3: ASSRTSGVYNEQF
size: .; D: .; V: TRBV28; CDR3: ASSSLGNPNTEAF
size: once; D: TRBD1; V: TRBV3-1; CDR3: ASSPGTGVYYGYT
size: few; D: .; V: TRBV4-2; CDR3: ASRTASSGANVLT
size: .; D: .; V: TRBV10-3; CDR3: AISDTPSGQGRF
size: .; D: TRBD2; V: TRBV11-2; CDR3: ASSHPGTSLAGMYTGELF
size: .; D: .; V: TRBV18; CDR3: ASSSQGGLTDTQY
size: .; D: TRBD1; V: TRBV4-2; CDR3: ASSQEPGQGAFGNQPQH
size: few; D: TRBD1; V: TRBV12-3/TRBV12-4; CDR3: ASTPRGQQPQH
size: .; D: .; V: TRBV20-1; CDR3: SAQGEVQETQY
size: few; D: TRBD2; V: TRBV6-1; CDR3: ASSEWWTSGSGGGTDTQY
size: .; D: TRBD2; V: TRBV2; CDR3: ASSEAYLRLAGMGNEQF
size: few; D: .; V: TRBV6-2/TRBV6-3; CDR3: ASSPYVKGDEQF
size: .; D: TRBD2; V: TRBV7-6; CDR3: ASSLRSSGDGTQY
size: .; D: .; V: TRBV5-1; CDR3: ASSPRPGEFTDTQY
size: few; D: .; V: TRBV5-6; CDR3: ASTNGQGGQPQH
size: many; D: TRBD2; V: TRBV19; CDR3: ASRKTGTSGSGYEQY
size: .; D: .; V: TRBV5-1; CDR3: ASSFPPKKLF
size: few; D: TRBD1; V: TRBV4-1; CDR3: ASSQPGQLNQPQH
size: many; D: TRBD2; V: TRBV12-3/TRBV12-4; CDR3: ASTRAGGSYNEQF
size: few; D: TRBD2; V: TRBV28; CDR3: ASGLGPASGMISYNEQF
size: few; D: .; V: TRBV5-6; CDR3: ASSPGGAVISSYEQY
size: few; D: TRBD2; V: TRBV12-3/TRBV12-4; CDR3: ASSLQLAGAYEQY
size: few; D: .; V: TRBV4-1; CDR3: ASSQVGTTFDEQF
size: .; D: .; V: TRBV7-9; CDR3: ASSLVVFTASGNEQF
size: .; D: TRBD2; V: TRBV5-1; CDR3: ASSLLASGSQETQY
size: few; D: TRBD1; V: TRBV27; CDR3: AYNPGQGLKETQY
size: .; D: TRBD2; V: TRBV6-5; CDR3: ASSYSDRTSGGELF
size: few; D: .; V: TRBV20-1; CDR3: SASGGPSTDTQY
size: .; D: .; V: TRBV14; CDR3: ASSQLPTEAF
size: few; D: TRBD2; V: TRBV10-3; CDR3: AISESGLAGGRSTDTQY
size: many; D: .; V: TRBV5-1; CDR3: ASSLYASNTGELF
size: few; D: .; V: TRBV3-1; CDR3: ASSRDSGGRTGELF
size: .; D: .; V: TRBV7-6; CDR3: ASSLVAGVRTEAF
size: few; D: .; V: TRBV3-1; CDR3: ASSQVRLAASGANVLT
size: .; D: TRBD2; V: TRBV20-1; CDR3: SAGSGSKGFYEQF